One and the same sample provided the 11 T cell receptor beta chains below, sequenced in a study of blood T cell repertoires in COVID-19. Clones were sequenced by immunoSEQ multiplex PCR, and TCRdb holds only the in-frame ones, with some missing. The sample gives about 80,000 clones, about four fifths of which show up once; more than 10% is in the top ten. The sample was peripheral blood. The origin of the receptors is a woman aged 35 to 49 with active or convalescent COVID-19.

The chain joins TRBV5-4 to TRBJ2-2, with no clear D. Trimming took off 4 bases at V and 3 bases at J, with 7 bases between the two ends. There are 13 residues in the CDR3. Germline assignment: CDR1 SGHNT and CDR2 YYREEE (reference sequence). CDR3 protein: CASSPVDTGELFF. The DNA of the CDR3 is TGTGCCAGCAGCCCCGTCGACACCGGGGAGCTGTTTTTT.

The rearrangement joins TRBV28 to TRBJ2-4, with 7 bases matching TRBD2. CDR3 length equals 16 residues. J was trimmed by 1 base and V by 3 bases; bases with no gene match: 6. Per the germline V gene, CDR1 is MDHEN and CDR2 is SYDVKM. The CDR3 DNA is TGTGCCAGCAGTTTCGATACGCGGGGGGCCAAAAACATTCAGTACTTC. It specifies CASSFDTRGAKNIQYF.

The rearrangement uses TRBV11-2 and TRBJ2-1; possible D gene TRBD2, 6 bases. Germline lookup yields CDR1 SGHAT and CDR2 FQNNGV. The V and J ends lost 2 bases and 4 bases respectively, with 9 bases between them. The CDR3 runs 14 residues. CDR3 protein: CASSLLARYNEQFF. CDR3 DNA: TGTGCCAGCAGCTTACTAGCGCGATACAATGAGCAGTTCTTC.

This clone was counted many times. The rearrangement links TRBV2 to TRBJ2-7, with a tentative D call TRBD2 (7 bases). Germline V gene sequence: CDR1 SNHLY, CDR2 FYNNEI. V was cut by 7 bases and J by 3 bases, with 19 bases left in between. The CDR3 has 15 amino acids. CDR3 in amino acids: CASKENGGPGYEQYF. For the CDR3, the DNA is TGTGCCAGCAAGGAAAACGGGGGGCCGGGCTACGAGCAGTACTTC.

The CDR3 is CASSPSGNKPYEQYF. The CDR3 region has the DNA TGTGCCAGCAGTCCCTCGGGGAATAAACCCTACGAGCAGTACTTC. The chain joins TRBV28 to TRBJ2-7, with D perhaps matching TRBD2 (5 bases). The CDR3 sequence is 15 residues long. Germline V gene sequence: CDR1 MDHEN, CDR2 SYDVKM. V was pared by 5 bases and J by 2 bases, with 16 bases between.

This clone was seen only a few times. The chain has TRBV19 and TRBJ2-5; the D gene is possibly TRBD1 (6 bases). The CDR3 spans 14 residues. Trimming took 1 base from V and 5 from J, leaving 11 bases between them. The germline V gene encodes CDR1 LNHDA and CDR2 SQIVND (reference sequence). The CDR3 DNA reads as TGTGCCAGTAGTATAGGGGGGCCATGGGAGACCCAGTACTTC. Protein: CASSIGGPWETQYF.

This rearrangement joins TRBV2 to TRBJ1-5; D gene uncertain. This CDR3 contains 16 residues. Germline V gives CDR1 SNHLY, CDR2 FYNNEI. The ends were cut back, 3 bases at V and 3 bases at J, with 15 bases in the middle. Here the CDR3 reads CASSDPTDMNNQPQHF. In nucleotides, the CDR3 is TGTGCCAGCAGTGACCCCACAGACATGAACAATCAGCCCCAGCATTTT.

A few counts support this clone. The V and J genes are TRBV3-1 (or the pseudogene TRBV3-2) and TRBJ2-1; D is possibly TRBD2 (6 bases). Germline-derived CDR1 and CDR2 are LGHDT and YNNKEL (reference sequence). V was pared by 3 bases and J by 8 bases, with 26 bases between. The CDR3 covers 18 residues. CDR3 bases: TGTGCCAGCAGCCACCCCCTGGGGACTTACCTAAGTCGGGATGAGCAGTTCTTC. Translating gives CASSHPLGTYLSRDEQFF.

Here the CDR3 reads CASSLGRAGLGAKNIQYF. CDR3 DNA sequence: TGCGCCAGCAGCTTGGGACGGGCAGGGCTGGGGGCCAAAAACATTCAGTACTTC. This rearrangement joins TRBV5-1 to TRBJ2-4; possible D gene TRBD1, 5 bases. Germline V gene lookup returns CDR1 SGHRS and CDR2 YFSETQ. With 0 bases removed from V and 1 base from J, the gap between germline ends came to 17 bases. The CDR3 is made up of 18 amino acids.

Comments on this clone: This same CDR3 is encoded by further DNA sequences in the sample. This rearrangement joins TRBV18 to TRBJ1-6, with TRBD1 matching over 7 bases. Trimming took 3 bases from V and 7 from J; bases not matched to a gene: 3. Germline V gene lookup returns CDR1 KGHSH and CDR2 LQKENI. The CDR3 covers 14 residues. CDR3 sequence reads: CASSPTGNNSPLHF. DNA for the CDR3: TGTGCCAGCTCACCGACAGGGAACAATTCACCCCTCCACTTT.

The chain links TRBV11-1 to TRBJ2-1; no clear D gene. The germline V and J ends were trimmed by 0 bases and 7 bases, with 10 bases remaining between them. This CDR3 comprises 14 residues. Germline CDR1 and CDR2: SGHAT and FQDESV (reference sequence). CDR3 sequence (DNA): TGTGCCAGCAGCTTAGCGAACCCGGAGAATGAGCAGTTCTTC. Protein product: CASSLANPENEQFF.